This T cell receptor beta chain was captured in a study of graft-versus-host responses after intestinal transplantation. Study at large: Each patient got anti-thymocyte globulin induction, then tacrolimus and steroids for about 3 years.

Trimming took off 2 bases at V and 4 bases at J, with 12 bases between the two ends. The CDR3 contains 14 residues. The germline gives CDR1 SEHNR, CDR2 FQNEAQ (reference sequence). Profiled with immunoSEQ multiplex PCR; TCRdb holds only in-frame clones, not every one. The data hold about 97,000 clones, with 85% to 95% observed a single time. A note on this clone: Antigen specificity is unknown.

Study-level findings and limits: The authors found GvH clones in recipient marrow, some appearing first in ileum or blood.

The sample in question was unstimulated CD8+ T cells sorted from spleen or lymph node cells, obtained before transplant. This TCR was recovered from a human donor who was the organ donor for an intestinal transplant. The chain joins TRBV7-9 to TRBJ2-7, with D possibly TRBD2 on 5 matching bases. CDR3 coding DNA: TGTGCCAGCAGCTTATCCGGGGTGCTATACGAGCAGTACTTC. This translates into CASSLSGVLYEQYF.